This TCR beta chain was sequenced during a study of T-cell memory formation after mild COVID-19. The overall study: TCR clusters mostly belonged to single donors.

Regarding the study as a whole: Day 37-peaking second-wave clones had unconfirmed SARS-CoV-2 specificity. Clones which contracted sat mainly in CM and EM if CD4+, and in EMRA if CD8+.

Notes on this clonotype: Its antigen is as yet unknown.

It was 5'RACE with constant-segment primers that produced the TCR alpha and TCR beta cDNA libraries, which carried sample barcodes and UMIs. TCRdb re-called the 5' RACE reads through MiXCR, storing one row per CDR3 protein. The sample shows under 600,000 distinct CDR3 sequences, about a fifth of them seen only once. Germline V gene lookup returns CDR1 GTSNPN and CDR2 SVGIG (reference sequence). This CDR3 has 10 amino acids. V shed 5 bases and J shed 11 bases, with 12 bases lying between them. The sequence was obtained from an adult woman who had mild COVID-19 (a few samples of this study predate the infection). Cell type and time point are not known. The V and J genes are TRBV30 and TRBJ1-1, with D maybe TRBD1 (5 bases). Specimen: PBMCs or a T cell subset sorted from them (not recorded which). CDR3 bases: TGTGCCTGGGGCCTCCGGGGGGCTTTCTTT. This translates into CAWGLRGAFF.